This record looks at one TCR beta chain sequence and its context. What it binds is unknown. From germline, CDR1 is LNHNV and CDR2 YYDKDF (reference sequence). The length of the CDR3 is 16 residues. Trimming removed 0 bases from V and 4 bases from J, with 10 bases in between. This record belongs to a study of chemoradiotherapy in HPV16-positive cancers. Repertoires were sampled repeatedly during chemoradiotherapy. Study-wide results and limits: Non-HPV-specific T cells did not expand in tumors during treatment, whereas candidate HPV-specific clones and E7-related motifs did. Functional assays defining HPV-specific T cells used only a couple of HPV16-positive patients. In HPV16-positive patients, HPV-responsive T-cell expansion tracked better recurrence-free survival.

Assay used: immunoSEQ multiplex PCR; TCRdb lists only in-frame clones, some missing. The sample has several thousand clones; roughly 84% are singletons. The material sequenced was tumor tissue, taken from a patient who underwent chemoradiotherapy. The chain is built from TRBV15 and TRBJ2-6; D possibly matches TRBD1 or TRBD2 (6 bases each). The sequence was collected from a human donor with HPV-associated anogenital cancer. The CDR3 here is CATSRDYGGGANVLTF. CDR3 in DNA: TGTGCCACCAGCAGAGATTACGGGGGCGGGGCCAACGTCCTGACTTTC.